This TCR beta chain was obtained from a study of cytomegalovirus exposure and HLA in healthy donors. CDR1 is SGHAT, CDR2 FQNNGV, per germline. The CDR3 spans 16 residues. The junction had 7 bases not matched to a gene; V was cut back by 5 bases and J by 0 bases. 60 Vbeta and 13 Jbeta primers were used in PCR. TCRdb keeps only in-frame clones here, not all; method: immunoSEQ multiplex PCR. Its clone listing holds some 150,000 clones. The sequence was obtained from a woman aged 18 to 35 in good health and CMV-seronegative. V and J are TRBV11-2 and TRBJ2-5, with TRBD2 matching over 9 bases. Sample: PBMCs. The CDR3 region is CASSGRLAEYQETQYF. The DNA of the CDR3 is TGTGCCAGCAGCGGACGACTAGCGGAGTACCAAGAGACCCAGTACTTC. The entire variable domain, with the rest obtained from reference TRBV11-2 and TRBJ2-5, is as follows: EAGVAQSPRYKIIEKRQSVAFWCNPISGHATLYWYQQILGQGPKLLIQFQNNGVVDDSQLPKDRFSAERLKGVDSTLKIQPAKLEDSAVYLCASSGRLAEYQETQYFGPGTRLLVL.